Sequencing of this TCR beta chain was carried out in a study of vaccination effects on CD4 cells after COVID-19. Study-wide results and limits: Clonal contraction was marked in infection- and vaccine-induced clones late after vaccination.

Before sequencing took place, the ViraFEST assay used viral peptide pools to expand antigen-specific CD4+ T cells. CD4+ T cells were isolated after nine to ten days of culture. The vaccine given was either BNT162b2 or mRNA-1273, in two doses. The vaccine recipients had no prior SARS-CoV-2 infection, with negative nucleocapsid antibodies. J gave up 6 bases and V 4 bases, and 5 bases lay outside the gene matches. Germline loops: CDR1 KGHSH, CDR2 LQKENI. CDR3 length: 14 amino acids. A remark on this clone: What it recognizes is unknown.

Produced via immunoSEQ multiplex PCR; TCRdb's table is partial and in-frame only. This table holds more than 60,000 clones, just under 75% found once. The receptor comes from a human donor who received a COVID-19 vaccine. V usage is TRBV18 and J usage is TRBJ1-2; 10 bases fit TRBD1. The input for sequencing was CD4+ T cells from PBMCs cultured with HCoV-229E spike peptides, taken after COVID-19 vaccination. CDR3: CASSRDRGQDGYTF. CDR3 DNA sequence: TGTGCCAGCTCACGAGACAGGGGGCAGGATGGCTACACCTTC.